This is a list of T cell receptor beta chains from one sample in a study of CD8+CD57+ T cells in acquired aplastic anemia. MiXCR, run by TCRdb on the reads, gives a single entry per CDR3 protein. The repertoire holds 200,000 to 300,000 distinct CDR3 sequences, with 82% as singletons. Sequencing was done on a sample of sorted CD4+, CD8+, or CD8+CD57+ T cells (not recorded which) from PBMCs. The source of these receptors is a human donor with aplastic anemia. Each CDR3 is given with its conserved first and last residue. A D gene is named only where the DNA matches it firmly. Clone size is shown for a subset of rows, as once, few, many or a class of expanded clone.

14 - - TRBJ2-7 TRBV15 CATSRDDKDYEQYF TGTGCCACCAGCAGAGATGACAAAGATTACGAGCAGTACTTC
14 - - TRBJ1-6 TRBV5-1 CASSLEGLNSPLHF TGCGCCAGCAGCTTGGAAGGGCTTAATTCACCCCTCCACTTT
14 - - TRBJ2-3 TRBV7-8 CASSLAPRADTQYF TGTGCCAGCAGCTTAGCGCCCAGGGCGGATACGCAGTATTTT
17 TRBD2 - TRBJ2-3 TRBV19 CASSIPTLAGNKDTQYF TGTGCCAGTAGTATACCTACTCTAGCGGGAAATAAAGATACGCAGTATTTT
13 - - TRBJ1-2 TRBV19 CASSNPTSGRYTF TGTGCCAGTAGCAACCCAACTAGCGGACGCTACACTTTC
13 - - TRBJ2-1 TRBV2 CASRDGGSHEQFF TGTGCCAGCAGAGATGGGGGCTCCCATGAGCAGTTCTTC
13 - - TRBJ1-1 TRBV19 CASRDSKNTEAFF TGTGCCAGTAGGGACAGCAAGAACACTGAAGCTTTCTTT
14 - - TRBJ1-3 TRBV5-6 CASSFPSSGNTIYF TGTGCCAGCAGCTTTCCTAGCTCTGGAAACACCATATATTTT
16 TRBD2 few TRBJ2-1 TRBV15 CATSSSGGYSYNEQFF TGTGCCACCAGCAGTAGCGGGGGGTACTCCTACAATGAGCAGTTCTTC
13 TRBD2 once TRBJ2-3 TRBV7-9 CASGVGGSGRKYF TGTGCCAGCGGGGTTGGGGGCAGCGGGAGGAAGTATTTT
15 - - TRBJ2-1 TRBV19 CASSARDGGDLFFFF TGTGCCAGTAGTGCACGGGACGGCGGGGACCTGTTTTTTTTCTTC
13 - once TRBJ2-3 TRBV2 CASGDAGTMTQSF TGTGCCAGCGGGGACGCGGGCACAATGACGCAGTCTTTT
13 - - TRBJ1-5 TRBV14 CASSAGEREPQHF TGTGCCAGCAGCGCGGGGGAGCGGGAGCCCCAGCATTTT
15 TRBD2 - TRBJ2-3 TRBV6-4 CASSDGTSGTDTQYF TGTGCCAGCAGTGACGGGACTAGCGGCACAGATACGCAGTATTTT
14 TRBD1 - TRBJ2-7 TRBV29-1 CSVLVRTGNYEQYF TGCAGCGTCCTCGTTAGGACAGGGAACTACGAGCAGTACTTC
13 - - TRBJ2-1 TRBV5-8 CASSEIRYNEQFF TGTGCCAGCAGTGAAATAAGGTACAATGAGCAGTTCTTC
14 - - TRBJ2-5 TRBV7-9 CASSLVPGEQFFYF TGTGCCAGCAGCTTAGTACCCGGGGAGCAGTTTTTTTACTTC
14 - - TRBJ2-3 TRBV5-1 CASSDARSNNTQYF TGCGCCAGCAGCGATGCGAGAAGTAACAATACGCAGTATTTT
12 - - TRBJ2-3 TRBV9 CASSGGADTQYF TGTGCCAGCTCCGGAGGGGCAGATACGCAGTATTTT
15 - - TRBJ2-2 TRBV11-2 CASSLCAGDTGELFF TGTGCCAGCAGCTTATGTGCGGGCGACACCGGGGAGCTGTTTTTT
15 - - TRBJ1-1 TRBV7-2 CASSLDLTGNSDSFF TGTGCCAGCAGCTTGGATCTGACGGGAAACTCTGACTCCTTCTTT
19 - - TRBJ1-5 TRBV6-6 CASIGVDSEIPYSNQPQHF TGTGCCAGCATCGGAGTTGACAGCGAAATTCCCTATAGCAATCAGCCCCAGCATTTT
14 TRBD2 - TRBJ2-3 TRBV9 CASSGAGGRGTKYF TGTGCCAGCAGCGGGGCGGGAGGTCGTGGTACCAAGTATTTT
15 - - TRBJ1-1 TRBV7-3 CASSYQPGGNTGEFF TGTGCCAGCAGCTACCAACCGGGGGGGAACACCGGGGAGTTCTTT
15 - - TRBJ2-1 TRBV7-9 CASSLVPGELNWQFF TGTGCCAGCAGCTTAGTACCAGGGGAGCTGAATTGGCAGTTCTTC
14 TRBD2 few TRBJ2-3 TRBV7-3 CASSPAGTWGETQF TGTGCCAGCAGCCCAGCGGGGACCTGGGGAGAGACCCAGTTT
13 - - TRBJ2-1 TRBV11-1 CASSDGSNNEQFF TGTGCCAGCAGTGATGGTTCGAACAATGAGCAGTTCTTC
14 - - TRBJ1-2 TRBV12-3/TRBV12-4 CASSLAGLRYGYTF TGTGCCAGCAGCCTCGCGGGACTACGCTATGGCTACACCTTC
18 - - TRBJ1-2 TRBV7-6 CASTLGRVPSGVNYGYTF TGTGCCAGCACCCTAGGGAGGGTCCCCTCTGGGGTGAATTATGGCTACACCTTC
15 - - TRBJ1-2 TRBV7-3 CASSCGKGGKYGYTF TGTGCCAGCAGCTGTGGAAAGGGCGGAAAGTATGGCTACACCTTC
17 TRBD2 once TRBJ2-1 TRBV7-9 CASSFVQPTGGSDGQFF TGTGCCAGCAGCTTTGTTCAACCGACCGGGGGGAGCGATGGGCAGTTCTTC
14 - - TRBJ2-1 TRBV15 CATSSGSEQEPQFF TGTGCCACCAGTAGTGGCAGCGAGCAAGAGCCCCAGTTCTTC
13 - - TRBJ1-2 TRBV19 CASSMKGGYGYTF TGTGCCAGTAGTATGAAAGGGGGCTATGGCTACACCTTC
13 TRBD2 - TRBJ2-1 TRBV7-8 CASSVAGGHEQFF TGTGCCAGCAGTGTTGCGGGGGGCCATGAGCAGTTCTTC
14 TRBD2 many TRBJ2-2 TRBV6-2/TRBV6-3 CATERGWDTGELFF TGTGCCACCGAGCGGGGGTGGGACACCGGGGAGCTGTTTTTT
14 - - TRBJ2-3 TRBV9 CASSLAGGGGYTYF TGTGCCAGCAGCTTAGCTGGAGGAGGTGGTTACACCTATTTT
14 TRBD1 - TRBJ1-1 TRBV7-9 CASSPMTGFTEAFF TGTGCCAGCAGCCCCATGACAGGGTTCACTGAAGCTTTCTTT
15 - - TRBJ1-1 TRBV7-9 CASSLDRRGSTEAFF TGTGCCAGCAGCTTAGATCGAAGAGGGAGCACTGAAGCTTTCTTT
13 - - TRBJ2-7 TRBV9 CASRPGGVDEQYF TGTGCCAGCAGGCCCGGCGGGGTGGACGAGCAGTACTTC
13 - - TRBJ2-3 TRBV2 CASGDGCRAMQYF TGTGCCAGCGGGGACGGGTGCCGAGCAATGCAGTATTTT
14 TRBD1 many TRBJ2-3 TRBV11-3 CASSLARGLDTQYF TGTGCCAGCAGCTTAGCCAGGGGGCTAGATACGCAGTATTTT
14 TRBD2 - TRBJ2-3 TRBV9 CASSYAGGSGSQYF TGTGCCAGCAGCTACGCGGGAGGTTCTGGCTCGCAGTATTTT
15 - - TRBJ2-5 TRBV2 CASGARGTDTQYFYF TGTGCCAGCGGGGCCCGGGGCACAGATACGCAGTATTTTTACTTC